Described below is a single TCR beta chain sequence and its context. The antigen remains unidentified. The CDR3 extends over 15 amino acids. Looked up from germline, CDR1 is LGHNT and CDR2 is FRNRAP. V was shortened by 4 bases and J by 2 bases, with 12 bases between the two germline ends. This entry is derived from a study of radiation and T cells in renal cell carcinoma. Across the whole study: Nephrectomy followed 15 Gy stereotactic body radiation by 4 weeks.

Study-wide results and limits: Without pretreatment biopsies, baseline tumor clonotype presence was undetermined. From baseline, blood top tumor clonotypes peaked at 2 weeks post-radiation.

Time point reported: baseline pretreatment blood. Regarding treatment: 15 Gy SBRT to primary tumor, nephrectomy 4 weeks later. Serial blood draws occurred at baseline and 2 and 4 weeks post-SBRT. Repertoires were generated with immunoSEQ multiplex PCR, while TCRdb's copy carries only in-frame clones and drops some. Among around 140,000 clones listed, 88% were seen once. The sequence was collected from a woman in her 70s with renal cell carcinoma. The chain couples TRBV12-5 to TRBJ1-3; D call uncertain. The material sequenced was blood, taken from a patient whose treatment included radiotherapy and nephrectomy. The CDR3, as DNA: TGTGCTAGTGGTTCCCCCGGGGTGGCTGGAAACACCATATATTTT. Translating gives CASGSPGVAGNTIYF.